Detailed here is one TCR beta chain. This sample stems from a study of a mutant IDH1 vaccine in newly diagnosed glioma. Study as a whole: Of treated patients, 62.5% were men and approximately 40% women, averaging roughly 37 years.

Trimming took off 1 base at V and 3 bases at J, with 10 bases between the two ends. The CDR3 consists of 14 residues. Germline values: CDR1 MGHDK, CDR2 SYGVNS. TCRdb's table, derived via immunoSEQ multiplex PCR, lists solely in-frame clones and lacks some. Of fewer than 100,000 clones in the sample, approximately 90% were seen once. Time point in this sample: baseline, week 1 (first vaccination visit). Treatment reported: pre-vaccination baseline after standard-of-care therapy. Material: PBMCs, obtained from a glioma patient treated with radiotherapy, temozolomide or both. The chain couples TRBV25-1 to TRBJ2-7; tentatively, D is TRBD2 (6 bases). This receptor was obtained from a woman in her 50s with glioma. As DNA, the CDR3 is TGTGCCAGCAGTGAATGGGGAGGAATCTACGAGCAGTACTTC. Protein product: CASSEWGGIYEQYF.